This is a list of T cell receptor beta chains from one sample in a study of Tregs in tolerant kidney transplant recipients. The data were produced by immunoSEQ multiplex PCR, yet TCRdb's version contains in-frame clones alone and is incomplete. The repertoire holds approximately 60,000 clones, roughly 86% seen once, with approximately 3.9% in the top ten. The source was CD4+ T cells from blood (PBMCs), collected 6 months after the transplant. These receptors came from a human patient who received a combined kidney and bone marrow transplant. Some of the T cells may derive from the graft donor. Both conserved end residues are part of each CDR3. The order of the fields is clone size, V gene, D gene, J gene, CDR3 protein, CDR3 DNA. D genes are given only for firm matches. Not every row has a clone size; where given, it reads once, few, many or a size class.

NA	TRBV11-3	NA	TRBJ2-3	CARPLGGGGTDTQYF	TGTGCCAGACCACTGGGGGGAGGTGGCACAGATACGCAGTATTTT
once	TRBV7-6	NA	TRBJ2-7	CAGSLTQGGGRFGNEQYF	TGTGCCGGCAGCTTAACTCAGGGAGGGGGAAGGTTCGGGAACGAGCAGTACTTC
once	TRBV28	NA	TRBJ2-7	CASRQGGGEQYF	TGTGCCAGCAGGCAGGGGGGTGGCGAGCAGTACTTC
NA	TRBV10-3	TRBD1	TRBJ1-2	CAISGTGGNYGYTF	TGTGCCATCAGTGGGACAGGGGGGAACTATGGCTACACCTTC
NA	TRBV9	NA	TRBJ2-5	CASSLNFVPVETQYF	TGTGCCAGCAGCTTAAACTTCGTCCCCGTTGAGACCCAGTACTTC
NA	TRBV2	NA	TRBJ1-4	CASTFPGVRGSKEKLFF	TGTGCCAGCACCTTCCCCGGGGTGAGGGGGTCTAAGGAAAAACTGTTTTTT
NA	TRBV11-2	NA	TRBJ2-7	CASSFGAIEQYF	TGTGCCAGCAGCTTTGGGGCGATCGAGCAGTACTTC
NA	TRBV9	TRBD2	TRBJ2-5	CASSGGLAGGPWSETQYF	TGTGCCAGCAGCGGCGGACTAGCGGGGGGGCCGTGGTCAGAGACCCAGTACTTC
few	TRBV2	NA	TRBJ1-5	CASSVWGHQPQHF	TGTGCCAGCAGTGTCTGGGGGCATCAGCCCCAGCATTTT
once	TRBV18	TRBD2	TRBJ2-1	CASSPWVTSGTNEQFF	TGTGCCAGCTCACCATGGGTGACTAGCGGAACCAATGAGCAGTTCTTC
NA	TRBV5-3	NA	TRBJ1-1	CARSLADRGEAFF	TGTGCCAGAAGCTTGGCCGATAGAGGTGAAGCTTTCTTT
NA	TRBV7-3	TRBD1	TRBJ2-1	CASSPDRGLHNEQFF	TGTGCCAGCAGCCCGGACAGGGGGCTCCACAATGAGCAGTTCTTC
NA	TRBV29-1	NA	TRBJ1-2	CSVTGGQARVRGYTF	TGCAGCGTCACGGGGGGTCAGGCCCGTGTGCGTGGCTACACCTTC
once	TRBV7-2	NA	TRBJ2-5	CASSPGHQETQYF	TGTGCCAGCAGCCCAGGTCACCAAGAGACCCAGTACTTC
NA	TRBV4-3	NA	TRBJ2-3	CASSQDSGVLADTQYF	TGCGCCAGCAGCCAAGACTCGGGGGTGTTGGCAGATACGCAGTATTTT
NA	TRBV5-6	TRBD2	TRBJ2-3	CASSGLGRAVADTQYF	TGTGCCAGCAGCGGACTAGGGAGGGCCGTGGCAGATACGCAGTATTTT